A selection of T cell receptor beta chains follows, all from one sample in a study of blood T cells in healthy people across ages. TCRdb recomputed calls from the 5' RACE reads with MiXCR, one row per CDR3 protein. This repertoire shows 800,000 or so distinct CDR3 sequences, 46% found once; its top ten account for around a sixth. Specimen: blood. Receptors originate from an elderly man in good health. CDR3s include the opening cysteine and the closing phenylalanine or tryptophan. The D gene is left open where the match is weak. Only part of the rows carry a size: once, few, many, or a class if the clone is expanded.

J gene,D gene,clone size,V gene,CDR3 protein
TRBJ2-7,-,many,TRBV5-6,CASSSGTSVYYEQYF
TRBJ2-2,-,-,TRBV7-8,CASSLARQENTGELFF
TRBJ2-3,-,-,TRBV29-1,CSVARDLTDTQYF
TRBJ2-1,TRBD2,-,TRBV29-1,CSVDLGAGGFEQFF
TRBJ2-5,TRBD2,-,TRBV12-3/TRBV12-4,CASSPVLREGETQYF
TRBJ2-7,TRBD2,-,TRBV20-1,CSANLPSGAHGQYF
TRBJ1-2,-,-,TRBV6-5,CASSPPGLGGNGYTF
TRBJ2-1,-,-,TRBV12-3/TRBV12-4,CASRPEGVYNEQFF
-,-,once,TRBV2,CASRGDLYNEQYF
TRBJ2-1,TRBD2,few,TRBV7-3,CASSAHARSMAGAGNEQFF
TRBJ1-3,-,-,TRBV9,CASSVGGFSGNTIYF
TRBJ2-7,-,-,TRBV7-9,CASSASQVSYEQYF
TRBJ2-7,TRBD2,few,TRBV20-1,CSAPGLAEREQYF
TRBJ2-1,TRBD1,-,TRBV12-3/TRBV12-4,CASKWTGYEQFF
TRBJ2-7,-,few,TRBV9,CASSQDGSHGYEQYF
TRBJ2-7,TRBD1,-,TRBV5-1,CASSLTTGGFYEQYF
-,-,-,TRBV7-2,CASSLPDSNIQYF
TRBJ2-4,-,once,TRBV7-9,CASSLGGIIQYF
TRBJ2-7,TRBD2,-,TRBV6-6,CASGVAGGSYEQYF
TRBJ2-7,-,few,TRBV27,CASSPLGSGETYEQYF
TRBJ2-3,-,many,TRBV9,CASSVDWGSDTQYF
TRBJ2-4,TRBD2,-,TRBV28,CASSLITFGTSAVFAKNIQYF
TRBJ2-7,-,few,TRBV20-1,CSVRRESSYEQYF
TRBJ2-5,-,-,TRBV7-2,CASSLEYGTQYF
TRBJ1-1,-,-,TRBV5-1,CASSLGETTPPTEAFF
TRBJ2-7,-,-,TRBV20-1,CSAQRDGINSYEQYF
TRBJ2-1,-,-,TRBV29-1,CSVPSGAVNGQFF
TRBJ1-2,-,few,TRBV6-5,CASRASWSRGYTF
TRBJ2-5,TRBD2,-,TRBV7-2,CATARSGSPGETQYF
TRBJ1-4,-,-,TRBV29-1,CSVELGSATNEKLFF
TRBJ1-4,TRBD1,many,TRBV3-1,CASSHQKGQGEEGKLFF
TRBJ2-7,TRBD2,-,TRBV20-1,CSAGGLGYEQYF
TRBJ1-5,-,-,TRBV12-3/TRBV12-4,CASRWGSGNQPQHF
TRBJ2-5,TRBD1,once,TRBV27,CASSLSHAGGYNEQYF
TRBJ2-5,-,-,TRBV5-1,CASSSHPGVETQYF
TRBJ1-1,-,-,TRBV10-3,CASGEYTEAFF
TRBJ2-5,-,-,TRBV29-1,CSVGARPLKRTPPSQETQYF
TRBJ1-2,TRBD1,once,TRBV5-1,CASSLGQAALSRGYTF
TRBJ2-7,TRBD1,-,TRBV4-3,CASSSGQGHYYEQYF
TRBJ1-2,TRBD1,-,TRBV7-2,CATTGGSYGYTF
TRBJ2-5,TRBD1,-,TRBV28,CASSLTGQVQETQYF
TRBJ2-7,TRBD1,-,TRBV29-1,CSVRTGPSYEQYF
TRBJ1-6,TRBD1,-,TRBV12-3/TRBV12-4,CASTRQGTHSPLHF
TRBJ2-7,TRBD1,many,TRBV20-1,CSAEQGAGREQYF
TRBJ1-6,-,-,TRBV4-2,CASSQDSGSISPLHF
TRBJ2-7,TRBD2,few,TRBV6-5,CASSYVLAGGSYEQYF
TRBJ2-3,-,few,TRBV7-2,CASSLATAAGLRNTQYF
TRBJ2-6,-,once,TRBV6-1,CASSALTGSGANVLTF
TRBJ2-3,TRBD2,-,TRBV7-2,CASSLALIAGVTSTDTQYF
TRBJ2-5,-,-,TRBV5-1,CASSLGAAPRGETQYF
-,-,-,TRBV25-1,CASSEIGLANNEQYF
TRBJ2-3,TRBD2,-,TRBV5-1,CASSSNLAGHTDTQYF
TRBJ2-6,-,-,TRBV5-1,CASSLIVQGSGANVLTF